This T cell receptor (beta chain) was identified during a study of T cell repertoires in cytomegalovirus infection. Study-level background: Recently identified HLA-C-restricted CMV epitopes were among the peptides used. Matching HLA type, along with CMV infection, was indicated by public TCR beta signatures. Study-wide findings and caveats: Clonotype analysis showed dominance of the ex vivo response by HLA-C-restricted CMV-specific TCR beta clonotypes. Individuals carrying CMV plus the relevant HLA were identified by cumulative frequency of public TCR beta families.

This clonotype was seen repeatedly, ten times or more. Its antigen is as yet unknown. The length of the CDR3 is 17 residues. The germline V and J ends were trimmed by 2 bases and 0 bases, with 14 bases remaining between them. Per germline, CDR1 SGHTA and CDR2 FQGNSA. TCRdb passed the reads through MiXCR, listing each CDR3 protein once. The sample comprises around 770,000 distinct CDR3 sequences, roughly 28% of which are singletons, and 13% rests with the top ten. This chain connects TRBV7-2 to TRBJ1-3, with D uncertain. This TCR was recovered from a human donor in good health (CMV status not recorded). Some clones in this sample may be carry-over from other donors' samples. The sample here was cultured CD8+ T cells from PBMCs, taken from culture after CMV antigen stimulation. The CDR3 reads CASSLNWHSISGNTIYF. The CDR3 region has the DNA TGTGCCAGCAGCTTAAACTGGCACTCAATCTCTGGAAACACCATATATTTT.